Below are 23 T cell receptor beta chains sequenced from a single sample in a study of cytomegalovirus exposure and HLA in healthy donors. Some clones are missing from TCRdb's copy, which holds only in-frame ones; the method was immunoSEQ multiplex PCR. The sample records more than 95,000 clones, approximately 89% being singletons. Specimen: PBMCs. These receptors came from a young man in good health and CMV-seronegative.

This chain connects TRBV13 to TRBJ2-1; 13 bases are shared with TRBD2. CDR3 length equals 19 residues. J gave up 5 bases and V 5 bases, and 15 bases lay outside the gene matches. CDR1 and CDR2 (germline): PRHDT, FYEKMQ (reference sequence). CDR3 nucleotide sequence: TGTGCCAGCAGCAGGGACAGGGGAGGACTAGCGGGGGACAACAATGAGCAGTTCTTC. Translating gives CASSRDRGGLAGDNNEQFF.

This chain links TRBV18 with TRBJ2-5; D remains unclear. Germline values: CDR1 KGHSH, CDR2 LQKENI. V dropped 4 bases and J dropped 1 base, with 10 bases sitting between them. The CDR3 covers 14 residues. The CDR3 sequence is CASSLSGSQETQYF. The CDR3 nucleotides are TGTGCCAGCTCACTCTCAGGCAGCCAAGAGACCCAGTACTTC. Combining the CDR3 with reference TRBV18 and TRBJ2-5 gives the whole variable domain NAGVMQNPRHLVRRRGQEARLRCSPMKGHSHVYWYRQLPEEGLKFMVYLQKENIIDESGMPKERFSAEFPKEGPSILRIQQVVRGDSAAYFCASSLSGSQETQYFGPGTRLLVL.

V is TRBV13 and J is TRBJ2-6; D not certain. This CDR3 spans 14 amino acids. Germline CDR1 and CDR2: PRHDT and FYEKMQ (reference sequence). Trimming stripped 5 bases from V and 0 bases from J, with 5 bases between. This CDR3 is CASSTFSGANVLTF. CDR3 DNA sequence: TGTGCCAGCAGCACATTCTCTGGGGCCAACGTCCTGACTTTC.

The chain employs TRBV9 and TRBJ2-7; 10 nucleotides match TRBD2. The CDR3 runs 16 residues. V was pared by 2 bases and J by 6 bases, with 11 bases of the junction left unmatched. Germline CDR1 is SGDLS and CDR2 is YYNGEE. This chain's CDR3 is CASSVAASGSRVEQYF. As DNA, the CDR3 is TGTGCCAGCAGCGTTGCGGCTAGCGGGAGTAGAGTCGAGCAGTACTTC.

This chain connects TRBV11-2 to TRBJ2-7; 9 nucleotides line up with TRBD1. Unmatched junction bases numbered 8, after V lost 4 bases and J lost 4 bases. Germline CDR1 reads SGHAT; CDR2 reads FQNNGV. The CDR3 contains 15 residues. The CDR3 here is CASSSGTGTFYEQYF. The CDR3 DNA is TGTGCCAGCAGCTCAGGGACAGGGACGTTTTACGAGCAGTACTTC.

This chain links TRBV18 with TRBJ1-3; D may be TRBD1 (5 bases). With 7 bases removed from V and 2 bases from J, the gap between germline ends came to 9 bases. Germline V gene sequence: CDR1 KGHSH, CDR2 LQKENI. This CDR3 has 13 amino acids. CDR3 amino acids: CASYLRAGNTIYF. CDR3 DNA: TGTGCCAGCTACCTCAGGGCTGGAAACACCATATATTTT.

The rearrangement joins TRBV13 to TRBJ2-1, with D perhaps matching TRBD2 (5 bases). Germline assignment: CDR1 PRHDT and CDR2 FYEKMQ (reference sequence). V was pared by 1 base and J by 3 bases, with 10 bases between. The CDR3 is 15 amino acids. This chain's CDR3 is CASSLVSGLYNEQFF. CDR3 DNA: TGTGCCAGCAGCTTAGTGAGCGGCCTCTACAATGAGCAGTTCTTC.

This clone has more than one count but fewer than ten. The rearrangement links TRBV4-2 to TRBJ1-1; D gene unclear. CDR3 length: 14 residues. Trimming cost V 0 bases and J 1 base, with 6 bases left between them. Germline-derived CDR1 and CDR2 are LGHNA and YNFKEQ. The CDR3 DNA sequence: TGTGCCAGCAGCCAAGATCGGGGGAACACTGAAGCTTTCTTT. Its protein is CASSQDRGNTEAFF.

About this clone: The identical CDR3 is also encoded by other nucleotide sequences in the sample. The CDR3 spells CASSLDRSSYNEQFF. The CDR3 DNA follows: TGTGCCAGCAGTTTAGACAGAAGCTCCTACAATGAGCAGTTCTTC. The V call is TRBV27, the J call TRBJ2-1, with TRBD1 as a possible D gene (5 bases). The germline V and J ends were trimmed by 2 bases and 0 bases, with 8 bases remaining between them. The CDR3 extends over 15 amino acids. Per the germline V gene, CDR1 is MNHEY and CDR2 is SMNVEV (reference sequence).

The chain combines TRBV5-6 with TRBJ2-7; 8 nucleotides agree with TRBD1. The germline V gene encodes CDR1 SGHDT and CDR2 YYEEEE. Trimming cost V 4 bases and J 0 bases; bases outside gene matches: 6. This CDR3 region has 15 residues. CDR3 residues: CASSHRTGLSYEQYF. CDR3 DNA: TGTGCCAGCAGCCACCGGACAGGGCTCTCCTACGAGCAGTACTTC.

This rearrangement joins TRBV15 to TRBJ2-5; maybe TRBD1 (6 bases). V was trimmed by 0 bases and J by 10 bases, leaving 18 bases between them. Per the germline V gene, CDR1 is LNHNV and CDR2 is YYDKDF (reference sequence). CDR3 size: 15 residues. The CDR3 region is CATSRDVAGGRGQYF. CDR3 nucleotides: TGTGCCACCAGCAGAGATGTCGCGGGCGGCAGGGGCCAGTACTTC.

The chain combines TRBV7-6 with TRBJ1-2; 7 bases map to TRBD1. From germline, CDR1 is SGHVS and CDR2 FNYEAQ. CDR3 length: 15 amino acids. Trimming took 1 base from V and 2 from J; bases not matched to a gene: 4. The DNA for the CDR3 is TGTGCCAGCAGCTTAGGACAGGGCCCGAACTATGGCTACACCTTC. It is translated as CASSLGQGPNYGYTF.

CDR3 DNA sequence: TGTGCCAGCTCACCACACCGGGATCAGCCCCAGCATTTT. It yields the protein CASSPHRDQPQHF. The V and J genes are TRBV18 and TRBJ1-5; no firm D call. The CDR3 sequence is 13 residues long. The germline V gene encodes CDR1 KGHSH and CDR2 LQKENI. V was shortened by 1 base and J by 5 bases, with 6 bases between the two germline ends.

The rearrangement joins TRBV4-1 to TRBJ2-1; 7 bases map to TRBD1. The CDR3 has 15 residues. Germline V gene sequence: CDR1 MGHRA, CDR2 YSYEKL. Trimming cost V 1 base and J 3 bases; bases outside gene matches: 3. CDR3 amino acids: CASSQGTGDYNEQFF. The DNA of the CDR3 is TGCGCCAGCAGCCAAGGGACAGGAGACTACAATGAGCAGTTCTTC.

The J gene is TRBJ2-5, the V gene TRBV2; 9 bases match TRBD1. The junction had 9 bases not matched to a gene; V was cut back by 9 bases and J by 1 base. CDR3 length: 15 amino acids. CDR1 is SNHLY, CDR2 FYNNEI, per germline. CDR3 residues: CASIDQDRGQETQYF. The CDR3 nucleotides read TGTGCCAGTATCGATCAGGACAGGGGCCAAGAGACCCAGTACTTC.

The table lists this clone with a few counts. The chain has TRBV19 and TRBJ1-2; D remains ambiguous. The ends were cut back, 1 base at V and 2 bases at J, with 8 bases in the middle. The CDR3 spans 14 residues. CDR1 and CDR2 (germline): LNHDA, SQIVND (reference sequence). The CDR3 region has the DNA TGTGCCAGTAGTATAGGGGCAGAGAACTATGGCTACACCTTC. Its translation is CASSIGAENYGYTF.

The CDR3 DNA sequence: TGTGCCAGCAGTTCCGGGACAGGGGTTCCGGGCTACGAGCAGTACTTC. It codes for CASSSGTGVPGYEQYF. V is TRBV6-6 and J is TRBJ2-7; 10 positions agree with TRBD1. V shed 4 bases and J 3 bases; nucleotides not matched to a gene: 9. The germline V gene encodes CDR1 MNHNY and CDR2 SVGAGI (reference sequence). The CDR3 extends over 16 amino acids.

The chain couples TRBV2 to TRBJ1-5; D is unresolved. The V gene lost 7 bases and the J gene lost 6 bases, with 13 bases spanning the gap. CDR1 SNHLY and CDR2 FYNNEI come from the germline V gene. The CDR3 covers 13 residues. The CDR3 protein is CASIRTLGQPQHF. CDR3 DNA: TGTGCCAGCATTCGTACTCTTGGTCAGCCCCAGCATTTT.

This clone occurred a few times. V gene TRBV15 combines with J gene TRBJ1-2; 12 bases agree with TRBD1. The germline CDR1 and CDR2 sequences are LNHNV and YYDKDF (reference sequence). CDR3 length: 16 amino acids. V lost 4 bases and J lost 6; bases outside the gene matches: 9. The CDR3 region has the DNA TGTGCCACCAGCACCCCTGGGACAGGGGGCCGTCATGGCTACACCTTC. Its translation is CATSTPGTGGRHGYTF. Based on the CDR3 plus reference TRBV15 and TRBJ1-2, the full variable domain is DAMVIQNPRYQVTQFGKPVTLSCSQTLNHNVMYWYQQKSSQAPKLLFHYYDKDFNNEADTPDNFQSRRPNTSFCFLDIRSPGLGDTAMYLCATSTPGTGGRHGYTFGSGTRLTVV.

This clone occurred once. V usage is TRBV6-5 and J usage is TRBJ2-7; 11 nucleotides align to TRBD2. The CDR3 runs 15 residues. Germline V CDR1 and CDR2: MNHEY, SVGAGI. V shed 6 bases and J 7 bases; nucleotides not matched to a gene: 11. The CDR3 is CASSPTSGRKYEQYF. Here the CDR3 DNA reads TGTGCCAGCAGCCCCACTAGCGGGAGAAAGTATGAGCAGTACTTC.

V is TRBV19 and J is TRBJ2-3, with D possibly TRBD1 on 5 matching bases. This CDR3 has 14 amino acids. V lost 7 bases to trimming and J lost 9 bases, with 20 bases between them. In germline, CDR1 is LNHDA, CDR2 SQIVND (reference sequence). The CDR3 coding sequence is TGTGCCAGTACCCCCAGGGCGGAGAGAGCAACGCAGTATTTT. Its protein product is CASTPRAERATQYF. Filled out from reference TRBV19 and TRBJ2-3, the complete variable domain reads DGGITQSPKYLFRKEGQNVTLSCEQNLNHDAMYWYRQDPGQGLRLIYYSQIVNDFQKGDIAEGYSVSREKKESFPLTVTSAQKNPTAFYLCASTPRAERATQYFGPGTRLTVL.

The chain recombines TRBV7-2 with TRBJ2-3; D possibly corresponds to TRBD2 (6 bases). Trimming shortened V by 1 base and J by 0 bases, and 11 bases separated the two germline ends. This CDR3 has 16 amino acids. CDR1 and CDR2 from the germline V gene are SGHTA and FQGNSA. The CDR3 reads CASSLGRAFSTDTQYF. CDR3 DNA sequence: TGTGCCAGCAGCTTAGGGAGGGCATTTAGCACAGATACGCAGTATTTT.

V usage is TRBV19 and J usage is TRBJ1-4, with D possibly matching TRBD1 (5 bases). The CDR3 runs 16 residues. CDR1 and CDR2 from the germline V gene are LNHDA and SQIVND (reference sequence). Trimming removed 3 bases at V and 7 bases at J, with 18 bases between. CDR3 region: CASSIPKQGGSEKLFF. DNA for the CDR3: TGTGCCAGTAGTATCCCCAAGCAGGGCGGGAGTGAAAAACTGTTTTTT.